This T cell receptor (beta chain) was captured in a study of post-analysis software for immune sequencing data. The CDR3 length is 15 residues. CDR1 and CDR2 (germline): KGHDR, SFDVKD. V was pared by 4 bases and J by 6 bases, with 16 bases between. Findings and caveats of the study: Diversity measured as normalized Chao1 was significantly lower in multiple sclerosis patients than in controls. Patients showed TRBV5-6, TRBV5-1 and TRBV20-1 among roughly 5 TRBV segments more frequent than in controls.

The table lists this clonotype with many counts. The target antigen is unknown. Unique molecular identifiers were carried by the TCR beta cDNA libraries. In TCRdb, the PCR reads were re-called with MiXCR into one record per CDR3 protein. The repertoire holds roughly 800,000 distinct CDR3 sequences, with 25% to 30% as singletons. This clonotype was sampled from a girl aged 5-17 years with multiple sclerosis. J is TRBJ2-3 and V is TRBV24-1, with D unclear. Sequenced input: blood. CDR3 amino acids: CATSEWPGGRDTQYF. Written as DNA, the CDR3 is TGTGCCACCAGTGAGTGGCCCGGCGGCCGGGATACGCAGTATTTT.